This TCR beta chain was identified in a study of vaccination and CD4 T cells after COVID-19. Overall study context: Post-vaccination specimens were collected at a median of about 70 days following dose two (range 14 to 241).

In germline, CDR1 is DFQATT, CDR2 SNEGSKA (reference sequence). The CDR3 spans 12 residues. Trimming stripped 7 bases from V and 3 bases from J, with 13 bases between. Concerning this clonotype itself: Antigen unknown.

Regarding treatment: roughly 11-day PBMC culture with coronavirus spike peptide pools or control peptides (ViraFEST assay). An Oncomine TCR Beta short-read assay was used to sequence the DNA from cultured CD4+ T cells. TCRdb re-analysed the PCR reads in MiXCR, keeping a single row per CDR3 protein. The sample records 15,000 or so distinct CDR3 sequences, around three fifths being singletons. The sequence derives from a human donor who had recovered from COVID-19. The V call is TRBV20-1, the J call TRBJ2-7; no clear D. What was sequenced was CD4+ T cells from blood, cultured in vitro. The CDR3 DNA reads TGCAGTGTTGCTTGGAAGGGCTACGAGCAGTACTTC. This sequence encodes CSVAWKGYEQYF.